This T cell receptor (beta chain) was documented in a study of T cells expressing NK-cell markers. At the level of the study: It was from sorted CD3+CD56+NKG2C+, CD3+CD56+NKG2C- and CD3+CD56-NKG2C+ T cells that TCR beta repertoires came. Study-level points and caveats: The same clonotypes also predominated in the CD3+CD56-NKG2C+ fraction of several donors.

The CDR3 contains 15 residues. The germline CDR1 and CDR2 sequences are DFQATT and SNEGSKA (reference sequence). Regarding this clonotype: The target antigen is unknown.

It was by 5'RACE template switching with UMIs that TCR beta cDNA was made. TCRdb re-called the 5' RACE reads and catalogs CDR3 proteins one per entry, DNA excluded. The listing contains approximately 150,000 distinct CDR3 sequences. The source of this sequence is a man between 18 and 29 years old in good health. The specimen was blood T cells: a sorted CD56 or NKG2C T cell subset, CD4+ or CD8+ T cells, or bulk PBMC T cells (not recorded which). The rearrangement uses TRBV20-1 and TRBJ2-7; the D call of TRBD2 rests on TCRdb alone, since no DNA is present to check it. The CDR3 is CSARDLAGVSGEQYF.